This T cell receptor (beta chain) originates from a study of Ad26.COV2.S vaccination and SARS-CoV-2 variants. Study-wide results and limits: Placebo recipients had lower spike-specific TCR breadth than vaccine recipients. It was found that vaccine and placebo recipients had similar non-spike TCR breadth. The TCR breadth and depth analyses may have produced an underestimate of total T cell responses.

On this clone: Its cognate antigen is unknown.

Treatment indicated: some 19 received Ad26.COV2.S at low or high dose, single or two shots; a few received placebo; per-sample allocation not given. Sampling happened 63 days after the first vaccine or placebo injection. V was cut by 5 bases and J by 2 bases, with 13 bases left in between. Germline V gene sequence: CDR1 SGHTA, CDR2 FQGNSA. The CDR3 has 14 amino acids. Some clones are missing from TCRdb's copy, which holds only in-frame ones; the method was immunoSEQ multiplex PCR. The sample lists 290,000 or so clones; about 89% were seen once. This receptor was taken from a person aged 18-65 years who received the Ad26.COV2.S COVID-19 vaccine or a placebo. Sequenced here: peripheral blood, sampled in a trial of Ad26.COV2.S vaccine versus placebo. The J gene is TRBJ2-7, the V gene TRBV7-2; no clear D. The CDR3 loop is CASSSYGVAYEQYF. In DNA, the CDR3 is TGTGCCAGCAGCAGCTATGGGGTTGCCTACGAGCAGTACTTC.